This TCR beta chain was sequenced for a study of beta chain features in type 1 diabetes. Trimming pared 6 bases from V and 4 bases from J, leaving 7 bases between. The germline gives CDR1 SGHKS, CDR2 YYEKEE (reference sequence). CDR3 length equals 11 residues. Of the isolated RNA, all was reverse transcribed, and so the sequenced material was expressed TCRB transcripts. Profiling relied on immunoSEQ multiplex PCR, and the TCRdb table lists in-frame clones only, not all of them. The repertoire has 120,000 to 150,000 clones, approximately 10% of them found once; the top ten carry about 0.6%. The sequenced material came from central memory CD4+ T cells from blood. The chain carries TRBV5-5 and TRBJ2-5; no firm D call. This TCR came from a woman aged 40 to 50 in good health. The CDR3 spells CASTPGETQYF. The CDR3 DNA reads TGTGCCAGCACCCCGGGAGAGACCCAGTACTTC.